Following are 27 T cell receptor beta chains from one sample sequenced in a study of T cell responses to AZD1222 COVID-19 vaccine. The method was immunoSEQ multiplex PCR; TCRdb's version includes in-frame clones alone and lacks a portion of them. Of over 140,000 clones listed, around nine tenths are singletons. Sequencing used peripheral blood, obtained on day 0 of AZD1222 vaccination. These receptors were taken from an adult in good health.

The genes are TRBV5-6 and TRBJ2-2; tentative D call: TRBD1 (6 bases). The CDR3 runs 16 residues. The V gene's germline CDR1 is SGHDT and CDR2 YYEEEE. The germline V and J ends were trimmed by 0 bases and 8 bases, with 17 bases remaining between them. The CDR3 nucleotides read TGTGCCAGCAGCTTGGAGGTAGGGGGACCACCAGGGGAGCTGTTTTTT. This encodes CASSLEVGGPPGELFF.

The rearrangement links TRBV5-6 to TRBJ1-5; D possibly corresponds to TRBD1 (6 bases). Germline-derived CDR1 and CDR2 are SGHDT and YYEEEE. This CDR3 is built from 14 residues. The germline V and J ends were trimmed by 4 bases and 4 bases, with 12 bases remaining between them. The CDR3 DNA is TGTGCCAGCAGCCGAAGGAGGGGGAATCAGCCCCAGCATTTT. Its protein product is CASSRRRGNQPQHF.

This sequence joins TRBV10-3 and TRBJ2-1, with D tentatively TRBD1 or TRBD2 (5 bases each). CDR1 and CDR2 (germline): ENHRY, SYGVKD. V gave up 9 bases and J gave up 6 bases, with 15 bases separating them. The CDR3 sequence is 13 residues long. Written as DNA, the CDR3 is TGTGCCATAACGGGGCAGCTCCGCAATGAGCAGTTCTTC. Its protein is CAITGQLRNEQFF.

The chain links TRBV19 to TRBJ2-7, with D possibly called TRBD1 or TRBD2 (6 bases each). V lost 5 bases to trimming and J lost 2 bases, with 10 bases between them. CDR3 length: 13 amino acids. Germline loops: CDR1 LNHDA, CDR2 SQIVND (reference sequence). Written as DNA, the CDR3 is TGTGCCAGTAGTCGCGGGACAACCTACGAGCAGTACTTC. Amino acids: CASSRGTTYEQYF.

The J gene is TRBJ2-1, the V gene TRBV14; D unresolved. V was trimmed by 5 bases and J by 5 bases, leaving 13 bases between them. Germline V CDR1 and CDR2: SGHDN, FVKESK. The CDR3 length is 14 residues. DNA of the CDR3: TGTGCCAGCAGCAATTTTCCGGACCACAATGAGCAGTTCTTC. It is translated as CASSNFPDHNEQFF.

This clone was counted between two and nine times. The chain joins TRBV15 to TRBJ1-2; tentative D call: TRBD1 (5 bases). Germline V gene sequence: CDR1 LNHNV, CDR2 YYDKDF (reference sequence). V was shortened by 6 bases and J by 5 bases, with 16 bases between the two germline ends. The CDR3 contains 14 residues. The CDR3 DNA follows: TGTGCCACCAGTAATAGGGGATTGGGGTATGGCTACACCTTC. This encodes CATSNRGLGYGYTF.

This chain's CDR3 is CASSSPGTESYGYTF. CDR3 nucleotide sequence: TGTGCCAGCAGCTCCCCCGGGACGGAGTCCTATGGCTACACCTTC. The chain has TRBV11-2 and TRBJ1-2; TRBD1 might be the D (5 bases). This CDR3 region has 15 residues. V was clipped by 4 bases and J by 4 bases, with 16 bases between them. Germline CDR1 is SGHAT and CDR2 is FQNNGV.

The gene calls are TRBV7-2 and TRBJ1-2; a possible D gene is TRBD1 (6 bases). The ends were cut back, 7 bases at V and 3 bases at J, with 18 bases in the middle. Germline V CDR1 and CDR2: SGHTA, FQGNSA. The CDR3 runs to 15 residues. In DNA form, the CDR3 reads TGTGCCAGCACCCTCATACGGACAGCTGACTATGGCTACACCTTC. It is translated as CASTLIRTADYGYTF.

V gene TRBV7-9 combines with J gene TRBJ2-3; no definite D call. CDR3 length equals 12 residues. V lost 5 bases to trimming and J lost 4 bases, with 7 bases between them. Germline V gene data show CDR1 as SEHNR and CDR2 as FQNEAQ (reference sequence). Here the CDR3 DNA reads TGTGCCAGCAGCCCCTTAGCAGATACGCAGTATTTT. Its translation: CASSPLADTQYF.

The CDR3 coding sequence is TGCGCCAGCAGCTATAGACTAGCGGGAGAGGTTTACAATGAGCAGTTCTTC. Its translation is CASSYRLAGEVYNEQFF. This chain links TRBV5-1 with TRBJ2-1; 12 bases align to TRBD2. The germline gives CDR1 SGHRS, CDR2 YFSETQ. V was clipped by 3 bases and J by 4 bases; unmatched bases: 8. The CDR3 contains 17 residues.

The chain combines TRBV5-1 with TRBJ2-2, with TRBD1 as a possible D gene (6 bases). The CDR3 is 16 residues long. From germline, CDR1 is SGHRS and CDR2 YFSETQ. Trimming left V 4 bases short and J 0 bases short, with 13 bases between. In DNA form, the CDR3 reads TGCGCCAGCAGCAGGTGGACAGACGCGAACACCGGGGAGCTGTTTTTT. Residues: CASSRWTDANTGELFF.

The chain combines TRBV7-9 with TRBJ2-3; a weak D match, TRBD2 (5 bases). Germline V lookup: CDR1 SEHNR, CDR2 FQNEAQ (reference sequence). The CDR3 covers 14 residues. V was shortened by 7 bases and J by 2 bases, with 13 bases between the two germline ends. As DNA, the CDR3 is TGTGCCAGCATACATAGCGAGTCCACAGATACGCAGTATTTT. Protein sequence: CASIHSESTDTQYF.

The chain employs TRBV5-5 and TRBJ1-1; D gene uncertain. Trimming removed 5 bases at V and 4 bases at J, with 18 bases between. This CDR3 is built from 15 residues. CDR1 SGHKS and CDR2 YYEKEE come from the germline V gene (reference sequence). CDR3 DNA sequence: TGTGCCAGCAGTCCACTAACGACGGCTATCACTGAAGCTTTCTTT. Translating it yields CASSPLTTAITEAFF.

The chain joins TRBV5-1 to TRBJ2-7; 11 bases map to TRBD1. V lost 3 bases and J lost 0; bases outside the gene matches: 5. The length of the CDR3 is 16 residues. From germline, CDR1 is SGHRS and CDR2 YFSETQ. As DNA, the CDR3 is TGCGCCAGCAGCTCAGCCGGGACAGGGGGCTCCTACGAGCAGTACTTC. Protein product: CASSSAGTGGSYEQYF.

The chain recombines TRBV28 with TRBJ2-7; 9 bases map to TRBD1. Germline assignment: CDR1 MDHEN and CDR2 SYDVKM. The trim removed 6 bases at V and 6 bases at J, leaving 9 bases unmatched. The CDR3 length is 14 residues. CDR3 loop: CASSSGTGFREQYF. CDR3 bases: TGTGCCAGCAGCTCCGGGACAGGGTTTCGCGAGCAGTACTTC.

The CDR3 DNA sequence: TGCGCCAGCAGCGTCTCCGGGGAGCTGTTTTTT. Its protein is CASSVSGELFF. The chain carries TRBV5-1 and TRBJ2-2, with unresolved D. Germline V gene lookup returns CDR1 SGHRS and CDR2 YFSETQ. Trimming removed 4 bases from V and 6 bases from J, with 4 bases in between. The length of the CDR3 is 11 residues.

The CDR3 nucleotides are TGTGCCAGCAGTCAGGTTATAGGCGGGGGGTACCAAGAGACCCAGTACTTC. It translates to CASSQVIGGGYQETQYF. The chain joins TRBV3-1 (or the pseudogene TRBV3-2) to TRBJ2-5; TRBD2 agrees at 8 bases. The CDR3 contains 17 residues. CDR1 is LGHDT, CDR2 YNNKEL, per germline (reference sequence). Germline trimming cut 6 bases from V and 0 bases from J; bases unmatched to any gene: 12.

This chain links TRBV12-3 or TRBV12-4 with TRBJ1-1; D ambiguous. The length of the CDR3 is 11 residues. V was shortened by 1 base and J by 3 bases, with 0 bases between the two germline ends. The CDR3 DNA follows: TGTGCCAGCAGTTTAGACACTGAAGCTTTCTTT. Translating it yields CASSLDTEAFF.

This chain links TRBV18 with TRBJ1-5; D is unclear. Germline V CDR1 and CDR2: KGHSH, LQKENI. V lost 2 bases and J lost 4, with 9 bases in between. The CDR3 has 14 residues. CDR3 DNA: TGTGCCAGCTCACCAGATGGACCTAATCAGCCCCAGCATTTT. It encodes CASSPDGPNQPQHF.

This clone occurred a few times. The chain is built from TRBV2 and TRBJ1-2; D unresolved. In germline, CDR1 is SNHLY, CDR2 FYNNEI. There are 14 residues in the CDR3. V was pared by 3 bases and J by 3 bases, with 11 bases between. The CDR3 protein is CASSDSQRYYGYTF. CDR3 nucleotides: TGTGCCAGCAGTGACTCCCAGCGTTACTATGGCTACACCTTC.

This chain uses TRBV28 with TRBJ2-2, with 7 bases that match TRBD1. The CDR3 is 16 residues long. The trim removed 6 bases at V and 6 bases at J, leaving 13 bases unmatched. Germline-derived CDR1 and CDR2 are MDHEN and SYDVKM. CDR3 region: CASSLQTGSGPGELFF. The CDR3 bases are TGTGCCAGCAGCCTCCAGACAGGGTCGGGACCCGGGGAGCTGTTTTTT.

J is TRBJ1-3 and V is TRBV21-1; TRBD1, the table's D call, was not compared with the DNA. TRBV21-1 is assigned pseudogene status. CDR3 length: 15 amino acids. DNA of the CDR3: TGTGCCAGCATTACAGGGGGAGTTGCTGGAAACACCATATATTTT. Amino acid sequence: CASITGGVAGNTIYF.

The sample holds one count of this clone. V and J are TRBV28 and TRBJ1-6, with 7 bases matching TRBD1. V gave up 5 bases and J gave up 0 bases; unmatched junction bases: 7. The CDR3 totals 17 residues. Germline CDR1 and CDR2: MDHEN and SYDVKM. CDR3: CASSQGQDISYNSPLHF. The CDR3 DNA sequence: TGTGCCAGCAGTCAAGGACAGGATATCTCCTATAATTCACCCCTCCACTTT.

This chain joins TRBV12-3 or TRBV12-4 and TRBJ2-5; D call uncertain. V dropped 3 bases and J dropped 5 bases, with 4 bases sitting between them. The CDR3 runs to 11 residues. CDR3 in amino acids: CASSLDETQYF. CDR3 nucleotide sequence: TGTGCCAGCAGTTTGGACGAGACCCAGTACTTC.

The V gene is TRBV7-8, the J gene TRBJ1-5; D uncertain. Germline V lookup: CDR1 SGHVS, CDR2 FQNEAQ. Trimming left V 1 base short and J 0 bases short, with 10 bases between. CDR3 length: 16 amino acids. Here the CDR3 reads CASSLGAENSNQPQHF. The CDR3 nucleotides read TGTGCCAGCAGCTTAGGGGCCGAAAATAGCAATCAGCCCCAGCATTTT. Full variable domain (rest looked up from reference TRBV7-8 and TRBJ1-5): GAGVSQSPRYKVAKRGQDVALRCDPISGHVSLFWYQQALGQGPEFLTYFQNEAQLDKSGLPSDRFFAERPEGSVSTLKIQRTQQEDSAVYLCASSLGAENSNQPQHFGDGTRLSIL.

CDR3: CASRTVRSGANVLTF. DNA of the CDR3: TGTGCCAGTAGAACCGTCCGCTCTGGGGCCAACGTCCTGACTTTC. V is TRBV19 and J is TRBJ2-6; D is unresolved. Germline V lookup: CDR1 LNHDA, CDR2 SQIVND (reference sequence). Trimming stripped 6 bases from V and 0 bases from J, with 9 bases between. This CDR3 region has 15 residues.

The chain is built from TRBV5-1 and TRBJ2-1, with 8 bases matching TRBD2. The V and J ends lost 4 bases and 0 bases, in that order; junction bases with no gene match: 18. The V gene's germline CDR1 is SGHRS and CDR2 YFSETQ. CDR3 length equals 20 residues. CDR3 sequence: CASSPGSSGPRWRSYNEQFF. Here the CDR3 DNA reads TGCGCCAGCAGCCCGGGGTCTAGCGGGCCCCGTTGGCGCTCCTACAATGAGCAGTTCTTC.